The T cell receptor beta chain under discussion was sequenced for a study of CD8+CD57+ T cells in acquired aplastic anemia. Study-level background: An average of roughly 3 ug of DNA was obtained from sorted CD4+ and CD8+ cells.

General study findings and limits: Patients and controls had CD8+ Simpson's diversity values that were not significantly distinct. Patients and controls were found to share twenty-nine CD8+ CDR3 sequences.

The study profiled TCR beta VDJ and CDR3 using genomic DNA as template. TCRdb recomputed calls from the reads with MiXCR, one row per CDR3 protein. Here the sample spans 310,000 or so distinct CDR3 sequences, about 50% being singletons. The CDR3 has 15 amino acids. Germline assignment: CDR1 SGHVS and CDR2 FNYEAQ. With 1 base clipped from V and 7 bases from J, the junction kept 9 bases outside the gene matches. Many counts were recorded for this clonotype. Its target is unknown. CD8+CD57+ cell expansion had been shown by flow cytometry in patients chosen for sequencing. Among the patients, none had received any therapy at the time of blood sampling.

This receptor was obtained from a human donor with aplastic anemia. Sequencing was carried out using sorted CD4+, CD8+, or CD8+CD57+ T cells (not recorded which) from PBMCs. The V call is TRBV7-6, the J call TRBJ2-5, with TRBD2 matching 7 bases. The CDR3 reads CASSLGSGTTATQYF. The CDR3 bases are TGTGCCAGCAGCTTAGGAAGCGGGACCACCGCGACCCAGTACTTC.